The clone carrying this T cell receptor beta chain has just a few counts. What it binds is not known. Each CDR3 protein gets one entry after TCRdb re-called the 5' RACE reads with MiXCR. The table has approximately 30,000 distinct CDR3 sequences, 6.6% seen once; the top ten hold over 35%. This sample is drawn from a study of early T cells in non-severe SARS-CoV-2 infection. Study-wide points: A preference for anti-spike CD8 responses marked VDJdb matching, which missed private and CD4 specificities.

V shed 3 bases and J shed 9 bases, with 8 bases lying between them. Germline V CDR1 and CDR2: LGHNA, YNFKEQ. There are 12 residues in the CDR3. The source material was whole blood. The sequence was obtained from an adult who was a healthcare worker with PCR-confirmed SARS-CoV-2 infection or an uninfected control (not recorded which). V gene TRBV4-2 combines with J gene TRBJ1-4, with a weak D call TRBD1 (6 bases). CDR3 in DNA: TGTGCCAGCAGCCACACAGGGCAAAAACTGTTTTTT. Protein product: CASSHTGQKLFF.